The 30 T cell receptor beta chains in this list originate from one sample, sequenced in a study of regulatory T cells in long-lasting Graves disease. Time point defined: newly diagnosed GD, antithyroid drugs for less than 3 months. Construction of the TCR library relied on RNA isolated from PBMCs. Arm-PCR with iRepertoire HTBI primers amplified the CDR3 regions for these TCR beta libraries. Via MiXCR, TCRdb re-called the multiplex PCR reads, giving one row per CDR3 protein. The table lists 400,000 to 500,000 distinct CDR3 sequences, under 15% of them singletons. The same data also contributed to another study, on T cells in Graves' hyperthyroidism and ophthalmopathy.

The sample was peripheral blood mononuclear cells (PBMCs), taken at new diagnosis, from a patient treated with antithyroid drugs. These receptor sequences come from a woman younger than 45 with Graves disease.

The chain links TRBV24-1 to TRBJ1-5, with D perhaps matching TRBD1 (5 bases). CDR1 is KGHDR and CDR2 is SFDVKD in the germline V gene. With 4 bases removed from V and 6 bases from J, the gap between germline ends came to 12 bases. This CDR3 contains 14 residues. The CDR3 sequence: CATSERQGGQPQHF. DNA for the CDR3: TGTGCCACCAGTGAGAGGCAGGGCGGTCAGCCCCAGCATTTT.

This clonotype showed up many times. V gene TRBV7-9 combines with J gene TRBJ2-1; 11 positions agree with TRBD2. CDR1 and CDR2 from the germline V gene are SEHNR and FQNEAQ (reference sequence). V lost 3 bases to trimming and J lost 7 bases; unmatched junction nucleotides: 14. This CDR3 is built from 18 residues. CDR3 loop: CASSFPGLAETPGNEQFF. CDR3 DNA: TGTGCCAGCAGCTTCCCGGGACTAGCGGAAACCCCGGGGAATGAGCAGTTCTTC.

V usage is TRBV19 and J usage is TRBJ2-3; D not resolved. The germline CDR1 and CDR2 sequences are LNHDA and SQIVND (reference sequence). CDR3 length: 13 residues. V dropped 1 base and J dropped 4 bases, with 6 bases sitting between them. CDR3 loop: CASSIVASDTQYF. CDR3 in DNA: TGTGCCAGTAGTATAGTAGCATCAGATACGCAGTATTTT.

This clonotype has a count of ten or more. This rearrangement joins TRBV27 to TRBJ2-1, with TRBD1 identical over 9 bases. The CDR3 extends over 16 amino acids. Germline assignment: CDR1 MNHEY and CDR2 SMNVEV (reference sequence). Unmatched junction bases numbered 8, after V lost 2 bases and J lost 6 bases. The CDR3 sequence: CASSLLQGQGVNEQFF. The CDR3 nucleotides are TGTGCCAGCAGTTTACTTCAGGGACAGGGTGTCAATGAGCAGTTCTTC.

This clonotype was seen repeatedly, ten times or more. This chain uses TRBV28 with TRBJ1-1; no definite D call. The length of the CDR3 is 14 residues. Germline V CDR1 and CDR2: MDHEN, SYDVKM. The V gene lost 5 bases and the J gene lost 1 base, with 11 bases spanning the gap. The CDR3, as DNA: TGTGCCAGCAGTCCCCGACATCAGAACACTGAAGCTTTCTTT. Encoded protein: CASSPRHQNTEAFF.

This clonotype was detected only a few times. V usage is TRBV27 and J usage is TRBJ1-2; D is unclear. Trimming removed 6 bases from V and 3 bases from J, with 11 bases in between. The CDR3 spans 13 residues. Germline values: CDR1 MNHEY, CDR2 SMNVEV (reference sequence). DNA for the CDR3: TGTGCCAGCAGGGGAGAAACCCACTATGGCTACACCTTC. Its translation is CASRGETHYGYTF.

At least ten counts were recorded for this clonotype. This chain links TRBV10-3 with TRBJ1-1; D remains ambiguous. The germline CDR1 and CDR2 sequences are ENHRY and SYGVKD. Trimming took off 0 bases at V and 2 bases at J, with 7 bases between the two ends. CDR3 length: 14 amino acids. CDR3 region: CAISESGSNTEAFF. In DNA, the CDR3 is TGTGCCATCAGTGAGTCCGGCAGCAACACTGAAGCTTTCTTT.

About this clonotype itself: A read error may be the cause here, since a much bigger clone is one base away. The chain combines TRBV5-5 with TRBJ2-1, with 7 bases matching TRBD2. CDR1 is SGHKS and CDR2 is YYEKEE in the germline V gene (reference sequence). The length of the CDR3 is 15 residues. CDR3 in amino acids: CASRLVGGFFNEQFF. The CDR3 nucleotides are TGTGCCAGCCGCTTAGTGGGGGGGTTTTTCAATGAGCAGTTCTTC.

J is TRBJ1-2 and V is TRBV5-4, with D possibly TRBD1 on 5 matching bases. The CDR3 loop spans 14 amino acids. CDR1 is SGHNT and CDR2 is YYREEE in the germline V gene (reference sequence). The ends were cut back, 2 bases at V and 4 bases at J, with 12 bases in the middle. The CDR3 region is CASSLGGVGYGYTF. CDR3 DNA sequence: TGTGCCAGCAGCTTAGGAGGGGTCGGCTATGGCTACACCTTC. The full variable domain, rest sourced from reference TRBV5-4 and TRBJ1-2, is ETGVTQSPTHLIKTRGQQVTLRCSSQSGHNTVSWYQQALGQGPQFIFQYYREEENGRGNFPPRFSGLQFPNYSSELNVNALELDDSALYLCASSLGGVGYGYTFGSGTRLTVV.

This clonotype was found many times. The genes are TRBV28 and TRBJ2-4, with 11 nucleotides matching TRBD2. This CDR3 region has 13 residues. Germline CDR1 reads MDHEN; CDR2 reads SYDVKM. The junction had 4 bases not matched to a gene; V was cut back by 10 bases and J by 5 bases. The CDR3 sequence is CAIGGLAENIQYF. The CDR3 DNA follows: TGTGCCATAGGGGGACTAGCGGAAAACATTCAGTACTTC. Together with reference TRBV28 and TRBJ2-4, the CDR3 gives the full variable domain: DVKVTQSSRYLVKRTGEKVFLECVQDMDHENMFWYRQDPGLGLRLIYFSYDVKMKEKGDIPEGYSVSREKKERFSLILESASTNQTSMYLCAIGGLAENIQYFGAGTRLSVL.

This clonotype was counted a few times. The chain is built from TRBV11-2 and TRBJ2-7; D might be TRBD1 or TRBD2, each matching 5 bases. Germline CDR1 is SGHAT and CDR2 is FQNNGV. V was clipped by 5 bases and J by 3 bases, with 23 bases between them. The CDR3 has 17 residues. CDR3 sequence reads: CASSGRPGRIIDYEQYF. Here the CDR3 DNA reads TGTGCCAGCAGCGGTCGCCCGGGACGGATTATTGACTACGAGCAGTACTTC.

This clonotype has only a few counts. The chain links TRBV20-1 to TRBJ2-1; TRBD2 matches at 9 bases. The germline V gene encodes CDR1 DFQATT and CDR2 SNEGSKA (reference sequence). This CDR3 region has 15 residues. V lost 6 bases, J lost 0 bases, and 6 bases stayed unmatched. The CDR3 here is CSALNSGSSYNEQFF. The CDR3 nucleotides are TGCAGTGCCCTTAATAGCGGGAGCTCCTACAATGAGCAGTTCTTC.

V gene TRBV7-9 combines with J gene TRBJ1-1; 11 bases match TRBD1. The CDR3 extends over 14 amino acids. V gave up 5 bases and J gave up 10 bases; unmatched junction bases: 9. CDR1 is SEHNR, CDR2 FQNEAQ, per germline (reference sequence). CDR3 sequence reads: CASSHTPGQGGAFF. The CDR3 DNA reads TGTGCCAGCAGCCATACACCGGGACAGGGGGGAGCTTTCTTT.

This clonotype has a count of ten or more. The chain is built from TRBV7-8 and TRBJ2-7; 7 nucleotides match TRBD2. CDR3 length equals 14 residues. Trimming at V came to 7 bases and at J to 3 bases, leaving 9 bases not matched to a gene. Germline CDR1 and CDR2: SGHVS and FQNEAQ. The CDR3 spells CASTPRLAVYEQYF. The DNA for the CDR3 is TGTGCCAGCACCCCACGGCTAGCGGTCTACGAGCAGTACTTC.

This clonotype was seen more than once but under ten times. At one end, the junction sequence differs from germline, possibly due to a read error. The gene calls are TRBV14 and TRBJ2-2, with D possibly being TRBD1 (6 bases). Germline V gene sequence: CDR1 SGHDN, CDR2 FVKESK. The CDR3 has 16 residues. CDR3 nucleotide sequence: TGTGTCAGCAGCCAACAAAGGACAGCGAACACCGGGGAGCTGTTTTTT. Its protein product is CVSSQQRTANTGELFF.

This clonotype was seen at least ten times. The chain uses TRBV5-1 and TRBJ2-1, with TRBD2 matching over 10 bases. J lost 9 bases, V lost 4 bases, and 7 bases had no gene match. Germline V gene data show CDR1 as SGHRS and CDR2 as YFSETQ. The CDR3 runs 14 residues. The CDR3: CASSTPGLASEQFF. The CDR3 coding sequence is TGCGCCAGCAGCACTCCGGGACTAGCGTCTGAGCAGTTCTTC.

The sample holds many counts of this clonotype. V usage is TRBV6-2 or TRBV6-3 and J usage is TRBJ1-1; possibly TRBD1 for D (6 bases). The CDR3 runs 12 residues. V lost 7 bases, J lost 1 base, and 7 bases lay in between. CDR1 and CDR2 from the germline V gene are MNHEY and SVGEGT. The CDR3 DNA sequence: TGTGCCAGCAACAGGGCGAACACTGAAGCTTTCTTT. It is translated as CASNRANTEAFF.

This clonotype appeared a few times. The chain has TRBV5-1 and TRBJ2-6; a weak D match, TRBD2 (7 bases). Trimming pared 0 bases from V and 0 bases from J, leaving 16 bases between. CDR3 length: 19 amino acids. Looked up from germline, CDR1 is SGHRS and CDR2 is YFSETQ. CDR3 sequence (DNA): TGCGCCAGCAGCTTGGTATCGGCAGGGGAGGGCTCTGGGGCCAACGTCCTGACTTTC. Its translation is CASSLVSAGEGSGANVLTF.

This clonotype was counted once. A much larger clonotype is one base distant, so this may be a read error. This rearrangement joins TRBV13 to TRBJ2-1; maybe TRBD1 (6 bases). The CDR3 is 15 amino acids. Trimming shortened V by 6 bases and J by 10 bases, and 22 bases separated the two germline ends. The germline gives CDR1 PRHDT, CDR2 FYEKMQ (reference sequence). The CDR3 DNA follows: TGTGCCAGCAGAAGCAGGGGCCCCCCTTCCTACGAGCAGTTCTTC. Amino acid sequence: CASRSRGPPSYEQFF.

This clonotype occurred many times. The chain combines TRBV29-1 with TRBJ1-1; TRBD1 aligns across 10 bases. The CDR3 has 15 residues. The trim removed 4 bases at V and 0 bases at J, leaving 5 bases unmatched. From germline, CDR1 is SQVTM and CDR2 ANQGSEA. CDR3 coding DNA: TGCAGCGTTGTAGGGGACAGGGGCATGAACACTGAAGCTTTCTTT. As protein: CSVVGDRGMNTEAFF.

This clonotype was found a few times. This chain links TRBV2 with TRBJ1-6; D gene unclear. Trimming took off 10 bases at V and 11 bases at J, with 18 bases between the two ends. CDR1 SNHLY and CDR2 FYNNEI come from the germline V gene. The length of the CDR3 is 13 residues. The CDR3 reads CANTGELSAPLHF. DNA of the CDR3: TGTGCCAACACTGGGGAACTTTCAGCACCCCTCCACTTT.

There are many counts of this clonotype. The chain joins TRBV12-3 or TRBV12-4 to TRBJ2-2, with D uncertain. This CDR3 is 13 amino acids long. The V end was cut by 1 base, the J end by 6 bases, with 6 bases between. As DNA, the CDR3 is TGTGCCAGCAGTTTAGTATTGGCCGGGGAGCTGTTTTTT. Its protein product is CASSLVLAGELFF.

J is TRBJ1-1 and V is TRBV5-5; perhaps TRBD1 as D (5 bases). The CDR3 has 15 residues. V shed 4 bases and J shed 1 base, with 14 bases lying between them. CDR1 and CDR2 from the germline V gene are SGHKS and YYEKEE (reference sequence). The chain's CDR3 is CASSPRGGENTEAFF. The CDR3 region has the DNA TGTGCCAGCAGCCCCCGGGGGGGGGAGAACACTGAAGCTTTCTTT.

This clonotype was recorded at least ten times. The chain couples TRBV29-1 to TRBJ1-1; D is perhaps TRBD1 (6 bases). The V and J ends lost 7 bases and 4 bases respectively, with 22 bases between them. From germline, CDR1 is SQVTM and CDR2 ANQGSEA. The CDR3 spans 15 residues. CDR3 residues: CSALKQGSVFTEAFF. The CDR3 region has the DNA TGCAGCGCCCTAAAACAGGGATCGGTCTTCACTGAAGCTTTCTTT.

The sample holds a few counts of this clonotype. This chain's CDR3 is CASSSPGTSGKGGGEQFF. The DNA of the CDR3 is TGTGCCAGCAGTTCCCCCGGGACTAGCGGGAAAGGAGGTGGTGAGCAGTTCTTC. This chain joins TRBV27 and TRBJ2-1; 13 positions agree with TRBD2. Germline lookup yields CDR1 MNHEY and CDR2 SMNVEV (reference sequence). Unmatched junction bases numbered 15, after V lost 4 bases and J lost 9 bases. The CDR3 loop spans 18 amino acids.

At least ten counts were recorded for this clonotype. DNA for the CDR3: TGTGCCAGCAGCTCACATCGACTAGCGAGGGGCCACGAGCAGTACTTC. Translating gives CASSSHRLARGHEQYF. The genes are TRBV7-8 and TRBJ2-7; 8 bases are shared with TRBD2. CDR1 and CDR2 (germline): SGHVS, FQNEAQ. J lost 5 bases, V lost 4 bases, and 13 bases had no gene match. The CDR3 consists of 16 residues.

As to this clonotype: A single base separates this from a much larger clone, so it may be a read error. The gene calls are TRBV29-1 and TRBJ2-7, with D possibly being TRBD1 or TRBD2 (5 bases each). Germline V gene lookup returns CDR1 SQVTM and CDR2 ANQGSEA. V was cut by 7 bases and J by 7 bases, with 29 bases left in between. The CDR3 runs to 16 residues. CDR3 protein: CSAHPTGTPMNNEQYF. DNA for the CDR3: TGCAGCGCTCACCCCACCGGGACGCCAATGAACAATGAGCAGTACTTC.

This rearrangement joins TRBV25-1 to TRBJ2-1; a weak D match, TRBD1 (5 bases). This CDR3 region has 16 residues. V lost 1 base and J 2 bases, leaving 12 bases between the germline ends. CDR1 is MGHDK, CDR2 SYGVNS, per germline. For the CDR3, the DNA is TGTGCCAGCAGTGAATTAATAGGGGTCGCCTACAATGAGCAGTTCTTC. It is translated as CASSELIGVAYNEQFF.

The chain carries TRBV28 and TRBJ2-7; D is undetermined. Trimming took 5 bases from V and 0 from J, leaving 14 bases between them. Per the germline V gene, CDR1 is MDHEN and CDR2 is SYDVKM. The CDR3 length is 15 residues. The CDR3 DNA reads TGTGCCAGCAGTCCTGTTACGGCAGACTCCTACGAGCAGTACTTC. Its translation is CASSPVTADSYEQYF. Based on the CDR3 plus reference TRBV28 and TRBJ2-7, the full variable domain is DVKVTQSSRYLVKRTGEKVFLECVQDMDHENMFWYRQDPGLGLRLIYFSYDVKMKEKGDIPEGYSVSREKKERFSLILESASTNQTSMYLCASSPVTADSYEQYFGPGTRLTVT.

The chain has TRBV12-3 or TRBV12-4 and TRBJ1-5; a weak D match, TRBD1 (6 bases). The CDR3 runs to 16 residues. V dropped 6 bases and J dropped 2 bases, with 17 bases sitting between them. CDR3 sequence reads: CASSSGRSGGNQPQHF. CDR3 bases: TGTGCCAGCAGCTCCGGACGGTCAGGGGGCAATCAGCCCCAGCATTTT.